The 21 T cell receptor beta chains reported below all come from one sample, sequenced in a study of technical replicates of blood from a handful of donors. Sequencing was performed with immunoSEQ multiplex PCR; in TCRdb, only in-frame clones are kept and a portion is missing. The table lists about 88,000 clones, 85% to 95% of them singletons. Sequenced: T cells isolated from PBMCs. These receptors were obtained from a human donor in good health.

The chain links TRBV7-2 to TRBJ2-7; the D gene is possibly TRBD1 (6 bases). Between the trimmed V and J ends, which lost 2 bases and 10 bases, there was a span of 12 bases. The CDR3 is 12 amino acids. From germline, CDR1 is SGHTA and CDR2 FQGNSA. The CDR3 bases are TGTGCCAGCAGCTTAAACAGGGACCCCCAGTACTTC. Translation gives CASSLNRDPQYF.

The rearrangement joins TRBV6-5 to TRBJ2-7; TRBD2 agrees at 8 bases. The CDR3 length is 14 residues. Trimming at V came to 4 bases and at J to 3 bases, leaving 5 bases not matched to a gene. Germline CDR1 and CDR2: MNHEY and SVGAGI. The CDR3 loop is CASSFRTSSYEQYF. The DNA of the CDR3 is TGTGCCAGCAGTTTTCGGACTAGCAGCTACGAGCAGTACTTC.

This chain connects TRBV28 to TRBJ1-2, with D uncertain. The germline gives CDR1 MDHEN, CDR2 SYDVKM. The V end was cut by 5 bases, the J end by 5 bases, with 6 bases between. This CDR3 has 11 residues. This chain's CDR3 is CASSRGYGYTF. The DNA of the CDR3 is TGTGCCAGCAGTAGAGGGTATGGCTACACCTTC.

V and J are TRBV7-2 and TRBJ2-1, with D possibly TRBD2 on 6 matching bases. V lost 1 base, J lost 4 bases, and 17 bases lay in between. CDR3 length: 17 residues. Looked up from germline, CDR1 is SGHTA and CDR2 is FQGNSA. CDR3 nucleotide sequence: TGTGCCAGCAGCTTAGGGAGGGGAGGCCGGCCATACAATGAGCAGTTCTTC. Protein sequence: CASSLGRGGRPYNEQFF.

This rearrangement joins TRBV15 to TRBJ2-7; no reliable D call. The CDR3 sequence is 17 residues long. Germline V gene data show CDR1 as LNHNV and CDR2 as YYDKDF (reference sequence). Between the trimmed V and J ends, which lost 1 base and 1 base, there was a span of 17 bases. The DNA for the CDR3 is TGTGCCACCAGCAGAGGGGCCGGTGTGGATGGGTCCTACGAGCAGTACTTC. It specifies CATSRGAGVDGSYEQYF.

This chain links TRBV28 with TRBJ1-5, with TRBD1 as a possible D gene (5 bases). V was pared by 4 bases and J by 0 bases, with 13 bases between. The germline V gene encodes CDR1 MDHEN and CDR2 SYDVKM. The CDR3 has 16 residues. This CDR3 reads CASSWKGLYSNQPQHF. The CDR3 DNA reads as TGTGCCAGCAGTTGGAAGGGGCTTTATAGCAATCAGCCCCAGCATTTT.

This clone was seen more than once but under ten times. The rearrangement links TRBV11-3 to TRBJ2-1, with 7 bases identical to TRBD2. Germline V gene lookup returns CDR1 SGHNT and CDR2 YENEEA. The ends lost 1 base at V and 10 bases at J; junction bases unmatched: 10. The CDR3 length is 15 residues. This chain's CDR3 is CASSLGLAGDGEQFF. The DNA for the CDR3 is TGTGCCAGCAGCTTAGGTTTAGCGGGTGATGGAGAGCAGTTCTTC.

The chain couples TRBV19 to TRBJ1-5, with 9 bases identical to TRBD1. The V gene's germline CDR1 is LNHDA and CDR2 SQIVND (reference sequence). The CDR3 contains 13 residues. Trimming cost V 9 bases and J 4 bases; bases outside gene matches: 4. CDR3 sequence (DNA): TGTGCCAGCCACAGGGGGCCTAATCAGCCCCAGCATTTT. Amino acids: CASHRGPNQPQHF.

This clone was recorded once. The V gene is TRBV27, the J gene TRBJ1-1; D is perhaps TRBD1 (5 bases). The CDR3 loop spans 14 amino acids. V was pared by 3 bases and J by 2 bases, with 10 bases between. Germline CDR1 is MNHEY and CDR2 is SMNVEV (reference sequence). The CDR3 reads CASSLVTGNTEAFF. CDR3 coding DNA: TGTGCCAGCAGTTTGGTCACAGGCAACACTGAAGCTTTCTTT.

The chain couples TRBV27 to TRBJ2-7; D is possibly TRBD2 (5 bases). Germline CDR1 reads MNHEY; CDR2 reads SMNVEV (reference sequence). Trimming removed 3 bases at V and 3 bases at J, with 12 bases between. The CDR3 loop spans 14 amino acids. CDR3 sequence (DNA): TGTGCCAGCAGTTTTGCAGGACGGGACTACGAGCAGTACTTC. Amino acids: CASSFAGRDYEQYF.

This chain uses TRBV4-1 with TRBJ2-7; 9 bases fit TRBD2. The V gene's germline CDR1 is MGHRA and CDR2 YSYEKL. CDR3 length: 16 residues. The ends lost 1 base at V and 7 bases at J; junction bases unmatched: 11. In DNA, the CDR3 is TGCGCCAGCAGCCAAGGTCTAGCGGGGACCCTTAGGGAGCAGTACTTC. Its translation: CASSQGLAGTLREQYF.

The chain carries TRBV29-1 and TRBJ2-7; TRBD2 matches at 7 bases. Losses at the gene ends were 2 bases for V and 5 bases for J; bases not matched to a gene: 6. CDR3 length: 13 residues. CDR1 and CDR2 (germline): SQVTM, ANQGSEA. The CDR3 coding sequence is TGCAGCGTTGAACGGGCAGGGACTAACGAGCAGTACTTC. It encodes CSVERAGTNEQYF.

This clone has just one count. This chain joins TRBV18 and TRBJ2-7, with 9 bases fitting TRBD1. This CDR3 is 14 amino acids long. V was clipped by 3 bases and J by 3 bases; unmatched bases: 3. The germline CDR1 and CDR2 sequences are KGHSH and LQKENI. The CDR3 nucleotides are TGTGCCAGCTCACCCGGGACAGGGAGCTACGAGCAGTACTTC. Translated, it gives CASSPGTGSYEQYF.

The CDR3 region is CASSVDEGEKLFF. CDR3 nucleotide sequence: TGTGCCAGCAGCGTAGATGAGGGAGAAAAACTGTTTTTT. This chain joins TRBV9 and TRBJ1-4; D not resolved. CDR3 length: 13 residues. CDR1 SGDLS and CDR2 YYNGEE come from the germline V gene. Trimming pared 0 bases from V and 8 bases from J, leaving 8 bases between.

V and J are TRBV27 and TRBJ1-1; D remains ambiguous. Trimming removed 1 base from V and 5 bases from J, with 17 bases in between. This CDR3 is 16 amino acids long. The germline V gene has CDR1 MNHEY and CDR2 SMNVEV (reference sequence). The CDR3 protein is CASSLFGLLSGTEAFF. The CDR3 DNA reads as TGTGCCAGCAGTTTATTTGGACTCCTCTCGGGAACTGAAGCTTTCTTT.

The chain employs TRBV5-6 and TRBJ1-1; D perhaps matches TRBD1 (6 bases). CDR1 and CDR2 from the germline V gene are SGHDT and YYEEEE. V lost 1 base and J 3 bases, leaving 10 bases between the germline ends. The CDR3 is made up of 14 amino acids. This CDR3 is CASSLTSGDTEAFF. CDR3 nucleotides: TGTGCCAGCAGCTTGACCTCAGGGGACACTGAAGCTTTCTTT.

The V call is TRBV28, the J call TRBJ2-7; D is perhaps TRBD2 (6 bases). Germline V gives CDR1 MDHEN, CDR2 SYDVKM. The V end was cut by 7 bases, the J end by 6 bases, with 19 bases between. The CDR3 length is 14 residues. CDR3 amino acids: CASTLGGVTTEQYF. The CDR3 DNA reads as TGTGCCAGCACCCTAGGCGGGGTAACCACCGAGCAGTACTTC.

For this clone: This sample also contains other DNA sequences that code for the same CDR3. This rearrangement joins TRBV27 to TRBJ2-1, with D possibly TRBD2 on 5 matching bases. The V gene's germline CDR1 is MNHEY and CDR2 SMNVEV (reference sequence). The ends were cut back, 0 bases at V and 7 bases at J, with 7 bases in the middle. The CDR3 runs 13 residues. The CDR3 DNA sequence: TGTGCCAGCAGTTTATCACGAGGGAATGAGCAGTTCTTC. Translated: CASSLSRGNEQFF.

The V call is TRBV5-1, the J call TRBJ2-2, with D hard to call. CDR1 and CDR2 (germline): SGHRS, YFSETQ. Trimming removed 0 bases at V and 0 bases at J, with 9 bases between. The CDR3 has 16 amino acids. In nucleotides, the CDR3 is TGCGCCAGCAGCTTGGACGTAGCCACGAACACCGGGGAGCTGTTTTTT. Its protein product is CASSLDVATNTGELFF. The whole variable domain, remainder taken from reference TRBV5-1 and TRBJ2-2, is KAGVTQTPRYLIKTRGQQVTLSCSPISGHRSVSWYQQTPGQGLQFLFEYFSETQRNKGNFPGRFSGRQFSNSRSEMNVSTLELGDSALYLCASSLDVATNTGELFFGEGSRLTVL.

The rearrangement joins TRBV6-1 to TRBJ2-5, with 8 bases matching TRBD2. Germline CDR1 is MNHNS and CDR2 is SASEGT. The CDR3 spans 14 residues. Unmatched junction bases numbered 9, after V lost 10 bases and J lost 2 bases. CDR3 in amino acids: CATGGGWVQETQYF. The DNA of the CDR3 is TGTGCCACGGGGGGGGGTTGGGTACAAGAGACCCAGTACTTC.

The CDR3 DNA reads as TGTGCCAGCAGTTTATCGGCAGGCGAGCAGTACTTC. Its translation is CASSLSAGEQYF. The rearrangement links TRBV27 to TRBJ2-7; no clear D. This CDR3 spans 12 amino acids. V was trimmed by 0 bases and J by 6 bases, leaving 6 bases between them. The germline gives CDR1 MNHEY, CDR2 SMNVEV (reference sequence).